Shown below are 20 T cell receptor beta chains from a single sample sequenced in a study of blood T cell repertoires in COVID-19 (dated by TCRdb to 2020 to 2022). Library preparation used the immunoSEQ multiplex PCR assay. TCRdb took over this immuneACCESS table, retaining in-frame rearrangements with V and J assigned. Such tables are incomplete; in checked studies, under half of the missing clones stem from an unresolved V gene, and the remainder is unexplained. The sample contains about 380,000 clones, more than 75% of them found a single time. The ten largest clones represent roughly 1.2% of the sample. Sequences were obtained from peripheral blood. The receptor set was obtained from a human donor with acute or convalescent COVID-19. The donor label of this sample is uncertain.

Only a few counts were recorded for this clone. The J gene is TRBJ1-2, the V gene TRBV5-6; TRBD1 matches 7 bases. V lost 1 base and J lost 3; bases outside the gene matches: 6. The germline V gene encodes CDR1 SGHDT and CDR2 YYEEEE. CDR3 length: 15 residues. The CDR3 region is CASSLFTGAYYGYTF. CDR3 in DNA: TGTGCCAGCAGCTTGTTCACAGGGGCTTACTATGGCTACACCTTC.

The CDR3 DNA follows: TGTGCCAGCAGCTTGGATCCTAGCACAGATACGCAGTATTTT. The encoded protein is CASSLDPSTDTQYF. The genes are TRBV5-5 and TRBJ2-3; the D is unclear. CDR1 and CDR2 (germline): SGHKS, YYEKEE (reference sequence). Trimming cost V 0 bases and J 0 bases, with 5 bases left between them. CDR3 size: 14 residues. The entire variable domain, with the rest obtained from reference TRBV5-5 and TRBJ2-3, is as follows: DAGVTQSPTHLIKTRGQQVTLRCSPISGHKSVSWYQQVLGQGPQFIFQYYEKEERGRGNFPDRFSARQFPNYSSELNVNALLLGDSALYLCASSLDPSTDTQYFGPGTRLTVL.

This chain uses TRBV5-1 with TRBJ2-3, with 15 bases matching TRBD2. The CDR3 extends over 16 amino acids. Germline V gene lookup returns CDR1 SGHRS and CDR2 YFSETQ. V lost 4 bases and J lost 5; bases outside the gene matches: 5. CDR3 sequence: CASSPGLAGGLDTQYF. The CDR3 region has the DNA TGCGCCAGCAGCCCTGGACTAGCGGGGGGGTTAGATACGCAGTATTTT.

The gene calls are TRBV6-5 and TRBJ1-5; D might be TRBD1 (5 bases). This CDR3 spans 14 amino acids. Germline V lookup: CDR1 MNHEY, CDR2 SVGAGI. The V and J ends lost 0 bases and 4 bases respectively, with 7 bases between them. In nucleotides, the CDR3 is TGTGCCAGCAGTTACTCGGGGCAAAATCAGCCCCAGCATTTT. This encodes CASSYSGQNQPQHF.

Here the CDR3 reads CASRKSGGSPQHF. The DNA of the CDR3 is TGTGCCAGTAGGAAAAGCGGGGGATCGCCCCAGCATTTT. The V and J genes are TRBV19 and TRBJ1-5; D is perhaps TRBD1 (5 bases). The germline V gene encodes CDR1 LNHDA and CDR2 SQIVND (reference sequence). CDR3 size: 13 residues. Trimming took off 6 bases at V and 9 bases at J, with 15 bases between the two ends.

The chain links TRBV2 to TRBJ2-5; D not resolved. CDR1 and CDR2 (germline): SNHLY, FYNNEI. The CDR3 sequence is 13 residues long. V lost 3 bases to trimming and J lost 1 base, with 6 bases between them. CDR3 protein: CASSDVGQETQYF. DNA of the CDR3: TGTGCCAGCAGTGATGTCGGCCAAGAGACCCAGTACTTC.

The chain couples TRBV9 to TRBJ2-2, with 11 bases lining up with TRBD2. The germline CDR1 and CDR2 sequences are SGDLS and YYNGEE. J was trimmed by 5 bases and V by 1 base; bases with no gene match: 7. This CDR3 has 17 residues. The CDR3: CASSVTSGSLETGELFF. The CDR3 DNA is TGTGCCAGCAGCGTAACTAGCGGGAGCCTAGAGACCGGGGAGCTGTTTTTT.

This rearrangement joins TRBV19 to TRBJ1-1; 8 bases agree with TRBD1. The V and J ends lost 6 bases and 3 bases, in that order; junction bases with no gene match: 6. Germline V gives CDR1 LNHDA, CDR2 SQIVND (reference sequence). The CDR3 covers 14 residues. CDR3 DNA: TGTGCCAGTAGGAGGGACAGGCAACACACTGAAGCTTTCTTT. Residues: CASRRDRQHTEAFF.

This clone occurred many times. The V gene is TRBV4-1, the J gene TRBJ2-6; the D gene is possibly TRBD2 (5 bases). Germline V gene data show CDR1 as MGHRA and CDR2 as YSYEKL. The CDR3 loop spans 20 amino acids. V was cut by 3 bases and J by 1 base, with 22 bases left in between. The CDR3, as DNA: TGCGCCAGCAGCCAGTCCCGGTCGTGGCGGGCTGAATCTGGGGCCAACGTCCTGACTTTC. Encoded protein: CASSQSRSWRAESGANVLTF.

This clone was found once. The chain uses TRBV9 and TRBJ1-1; D possibly corresponds to TRBD1 (5 bases). The CDR3 runs 15 residues. Deletions cut 0 bases from V and 3 bases from J, with 12 bases between. CDR1 SGDLS and CDR2 YYNGEE come from the germline V gene. The CDR3 sequence: CASSVVARGDTEAFF. CDR3 nucleotides: TGTGCCAGCAGCGTAGTAGCTAGGGGCGACACTGAAGCTTTCTTT.

This sequence joins TRBV11-3 and TRBJ2-3; TRBD1 aligns across 9 bases. With 6 bases clipped from V and 5 bases from J, the junction kept 9 bases outside the gene matches. From germline, CDR1 is SGHNT and CDR2 YENEEA. The CDR3 is 15 amino acids. CDR3 protein: CASRQGAGGGDTQYF. In nucleotides, the CDR3 is TGTGCCAGCAGACAGGGGGCCGGAGGAGGAGATACGCAGTATTTT.

This clone was observed many times. The chain employs TRBV29-1 and TRBJ2-5; TRBD2 is a possible D gene (6 bases). V was shortened by 7 bases and J by 5 bases, with 14 bases between the two germline ends. The V gene's germline CDR1 is SQVTM and CDR2 ANQGSEA. The length of the CDR3 is 12 residues. CDR3 protein: CSAAGLLETQYF. The CDR3 DNA sequence: TGCAGCGCCGCGGGGCTTCTGGAGACCCAGTACTTC.

The CDR3 reads CASSLQGAYGYTF. The DNA for the CDR3 is TGTGCCAGCAGCTTACAGGGGGCCTATGGCTACACCTTC. This chain links TRBV7-6 with TRBJ1-2; 8 bases fit TRBD1. This CDR3 region has 13 residues. CDR1 and CDR2 from the germline V gene are SGHVS and FNYEAQ. V lost 2 bases to trimming and J lost 4 bases; unmatched junction nucleotides: 0.

The chain is built from TRBV30 and TRBJ1-1, with 7 bases aligning to TRBD1. J was trimmed by 7 bases and V by 4 bases; bases with no gene match: 9. This CDR3 is 13 amino acids long. CDR1 GTSNPN and CDR2 SVGIG come from the germline V gene (reference sequence). The CDR3: CAWTPGQWDEAFF. The CDR3 nucleotides are TGTGCCTGGACCCCGGGACAGTGGGATGAAGCTTTCTTT.

This chain uses TRBV19 with TRBJ1-3, with 8 positions matching TRBD1. The CDR3 sequence is 14 residues long. Germline CDR1 and CDR2: LNHDA and SQIVND (reference sequence). After removal of 9 bases from V and 4 bases from J, the junction contained 8 bases not matched to a gene. CDR3 nucleotides: TGTGCCAGCACGCGGACAGGGAAAGGAAACACCATATATTTT. Amino acid sequence: CASTRTGKGNTIYF.

The V call is TRBV4-1, the J call TRBJ2-7; perhaps TRBD1 as D (7 bases). The V end was cut by 4 bases, the J end by 1 base, with 11 bases between. The CDR3 spans 14 residues. The V gene's germline CDR1 is MGHRA and CDR2 YSYEKL. In DNA, the CDR3 is TGCGCCAGCAGCCGGGCGGGACAGTCCTACGAGCAGTACTTC. Protein: CASSRAGQSYEQYF.

The CDR3 nucleotides read TGTGCCAGCAGTGATTACGGGACAGGGGTCTATGGCTACACCTTC. Translated: CASSDYGTGVYGYTF. This chain connects TRBV6-4 to TRBJ1-2, with TRBD1 identical over 10 bases. Germline CDR1 is MRHNA and CDR2 is SNTAGT. The CDR3 is 15 amino acids. The V segment lost 3 bases and the J segment 4 bases; nucleotides outside the gene matches: 5.

The gene calls are TRBV23-1 and TRBJ1-1; TRBD1 might be the D (6 bases). TRBV23-1 is flagged as an ORF with uncertain function. The germline V and J ends were trimmed by 5 bases and 0 bases, with 28 bases remaining between them. The CDR3 has 20 residues. CDR3 in DNA: TGCGCCAGCAGTTCACAACGCCAGAGGACAGAGCCTTTTATGAACACTGAAGCTTTCTTT. Protein sequence: CASSSQRQRTEPFMNTEAFF.

The chain is built from TRBV6-5 and TRBJ1-5; 9 nucleotides match TRBD1. After removal of 4 bases from V and 7 bases from J, the junction contained 11 bases not matched to a gene. There are 16 residues in the CDR3. Germline CDR1 MNHEY, CDR2 SVGAGI. This CDR3 reads CASSFNDRGLRQPQHF. The DNA of the CDR3 is TGTGCCAGCAGTTTTAATGACAGGGGGTTACGGCAGCCCCAGCATTTT.

CDR3: CASSKGQRGQPQHF. CDR3 nucleotide sequence: TGTGCCAGTAGTAAGGGACAGAGAGGACAGCCCCAGCATTTT. The chain carries TRBV19 and TRBJ1-5, with 7 bases that match TRBD1. The CDR3 runs 14 residues. CDR1 is LNHDA and CDR2 is SQIVND in the germline V gene (reference sequence). With V trimmed by 4 bases and J by 7 bases, 7 bases remained unmatched. The entire variable domain, with the rest obtained from reference TRBV19 and TRBJ1-5, is as follows: DGGITQSPKYLFRKEGQNVTLSCEQNLNHDAMYWYRQDPGQGLRLIYYSQIVNDFQKGDIAEGYSVSREKKESFPLTVTSAQKNPTAFYLCASSKGQRGQPQHFGDGTRLSIL.